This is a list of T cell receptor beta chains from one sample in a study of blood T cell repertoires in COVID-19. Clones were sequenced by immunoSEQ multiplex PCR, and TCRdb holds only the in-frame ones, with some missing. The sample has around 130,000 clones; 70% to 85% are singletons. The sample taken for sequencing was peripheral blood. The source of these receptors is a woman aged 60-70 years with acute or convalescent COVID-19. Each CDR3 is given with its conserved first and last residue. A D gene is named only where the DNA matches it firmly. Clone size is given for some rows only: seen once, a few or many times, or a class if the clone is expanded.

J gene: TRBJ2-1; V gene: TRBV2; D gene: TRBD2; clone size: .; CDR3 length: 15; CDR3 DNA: TGTGCCAGCAGCTTGACTAGCGGGGGGTACAATGAGCAGTTCTTC; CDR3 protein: CASSLTSGGYNEQFF
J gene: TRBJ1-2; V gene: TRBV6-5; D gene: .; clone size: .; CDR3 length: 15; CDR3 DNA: TGTGCCAGCAGTTACGGAAGGACAGACGGCTATGGCTACACCTTC; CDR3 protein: CASSYGRTDGYGYTF
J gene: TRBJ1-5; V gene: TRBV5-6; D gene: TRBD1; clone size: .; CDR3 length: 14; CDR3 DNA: TGTGCCAGCAGCTCCGGGACAGGGAGTCAGCCCCAGCATTTT; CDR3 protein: CASSSGTGSQPQHF
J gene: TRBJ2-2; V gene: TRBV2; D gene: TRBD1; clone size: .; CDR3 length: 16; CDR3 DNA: TGTGCCAGCAGCCGGACAGGGACAAGGTACACCGGGGAGCTGTTTTTT; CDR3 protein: CASSRTGTRYTGELFF
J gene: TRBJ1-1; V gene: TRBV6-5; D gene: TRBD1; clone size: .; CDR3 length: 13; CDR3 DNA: TGTGCCTCCCGACAGGGGAGGACTACTGAAGCTTTCTTT; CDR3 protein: CASRQGRTTEAFF
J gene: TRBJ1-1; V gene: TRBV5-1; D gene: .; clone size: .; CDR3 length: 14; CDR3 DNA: TGCGCCAGCAGCTTGCAGGGCGGGAACACTGAAGCTTTCTTT; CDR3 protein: CASSLQGGNTEAFF
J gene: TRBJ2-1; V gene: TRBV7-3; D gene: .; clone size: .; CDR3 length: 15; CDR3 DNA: TGTGCCAGCAGCCGGGATTTGAGCTCCTACAATGAGCAGTTCTTC; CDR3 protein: CASSRDLSSYNEQFF
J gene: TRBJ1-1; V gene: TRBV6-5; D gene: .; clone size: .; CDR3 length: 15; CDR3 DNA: TGTGCCAGCAGTTACGGGGGGGGGATTAACACTGAAGCTTTCTTT; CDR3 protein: CASSYGGGINTEAFF
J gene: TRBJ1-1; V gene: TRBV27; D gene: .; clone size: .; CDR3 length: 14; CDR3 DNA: TGTGCCAGCAGCTCAAACGACAGGAACACTGAAGCTTTCTTT; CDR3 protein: CASSSNDRNTEAFF
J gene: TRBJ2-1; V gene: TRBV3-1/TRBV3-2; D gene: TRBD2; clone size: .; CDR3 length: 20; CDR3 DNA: TGTGCCAGCAGCCACCTAAGGAGGGGACTAGCGGGGGGCCCTCCAAATGAGCAGTTCTTC; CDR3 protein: CASSHLRRGLAGGPPNEQFF
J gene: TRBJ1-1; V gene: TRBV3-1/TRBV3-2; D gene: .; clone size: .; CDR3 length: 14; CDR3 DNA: TGTGCCAGCAGCCAAGTCGATAGGAACACTGAAGCTTTCTTT; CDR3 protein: CASSQVDRNTEAFF
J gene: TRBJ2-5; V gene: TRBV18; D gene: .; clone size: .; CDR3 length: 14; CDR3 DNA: TGTGCCAGCTCGCGCGACAGGCGCACGGAGACCCAGTACTTC; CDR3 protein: CASSRDRRTETQYF
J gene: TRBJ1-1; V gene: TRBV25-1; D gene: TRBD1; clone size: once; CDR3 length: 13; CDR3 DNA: TGTGCCAGCGGTAGACAGGGCTCCACTGAAGCTTTCTTT; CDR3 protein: CASGRQGSTEAFF
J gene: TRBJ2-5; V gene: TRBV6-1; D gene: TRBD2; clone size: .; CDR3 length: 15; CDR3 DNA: TGTGCCAGCAGTGAAGGACTAGCGCTCGGGGAGACCCAGTACTTC; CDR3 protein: CASSEGLALGETQYF
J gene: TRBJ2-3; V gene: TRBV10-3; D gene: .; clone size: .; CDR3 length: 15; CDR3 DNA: TGTGCCATCAGTGCCCCGGACAGAAGCACAGATACGCAGTATTTT; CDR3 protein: CAISAPDRSTDTQYF
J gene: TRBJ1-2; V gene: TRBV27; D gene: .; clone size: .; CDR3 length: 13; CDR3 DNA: TGTGCCAGCAGTTTAGAGGGAAACTATGGCTACACCTTC; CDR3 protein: CASSLEGNYGYTF
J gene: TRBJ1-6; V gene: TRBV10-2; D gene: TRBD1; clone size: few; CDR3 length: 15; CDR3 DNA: TGCGCCAGCCGAACTCCGGGACAGCATAATTCACCCCTCCACTTT; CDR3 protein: CASRTPGQHNSPLHF
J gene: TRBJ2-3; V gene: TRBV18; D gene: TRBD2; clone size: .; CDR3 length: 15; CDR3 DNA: TGTGCCAGCTCACCAGGGAGGGGCCGCACAGATACGCAGTATTTT; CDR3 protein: CASSPGRGRTDTQYF
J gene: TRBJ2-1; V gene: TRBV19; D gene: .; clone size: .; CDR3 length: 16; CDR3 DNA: TGTGCCAGTAGTGGGGGACTCATCGGGGGATACAATGAGCAGTTCTTC; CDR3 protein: CASSGGLIGGYNEQFF
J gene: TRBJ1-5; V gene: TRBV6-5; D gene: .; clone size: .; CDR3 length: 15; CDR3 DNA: TGTGCCAGCCTATGGGGGGGTATGGGCAATCAGCCCCAGCATTTT; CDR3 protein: CASLWGGMGNQPQHF
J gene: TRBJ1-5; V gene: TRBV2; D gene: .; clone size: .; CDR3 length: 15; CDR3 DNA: TGTGCCAGCAGCGCCGGGGTCAATAGCAATCAGCCCCAGCATTTT; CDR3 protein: CASSAGVNSNQPQHF
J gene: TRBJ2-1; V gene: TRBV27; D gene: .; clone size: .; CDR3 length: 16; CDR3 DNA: TGTGCCAGCAGTTCCATTGAGCCAAGCTCCTACAATGAGCAGTTCTTC; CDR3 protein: CASSSIEPSSYNEQFF
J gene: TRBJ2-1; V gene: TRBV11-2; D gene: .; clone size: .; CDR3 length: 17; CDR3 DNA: TGTGCCAGCAGCATCACCGGGACTCCCAACGGCTACAATGAGCAGTTCTTC; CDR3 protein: CASSITGTPNGYNEQFF
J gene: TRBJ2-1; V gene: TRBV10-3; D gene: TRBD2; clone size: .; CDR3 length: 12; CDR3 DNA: TGTGCCATCAGTGTAGGGGAGGGTGAGCAGTTCTTC; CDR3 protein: CAISVGEGEQFF
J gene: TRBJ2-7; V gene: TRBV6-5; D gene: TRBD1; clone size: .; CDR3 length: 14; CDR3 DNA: TGTGCCAGCAGCCTCGGACAGGGCCCCTACGAGCAGTACTTC; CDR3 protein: CASSLGQGPYEQYF
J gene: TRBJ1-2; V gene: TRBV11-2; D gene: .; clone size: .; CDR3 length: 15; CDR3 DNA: TGTGCCAGCAGCTCCCACAGGGAGATAATCAATGGCTACACCTTC; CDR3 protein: CASSSHREIINGYTF
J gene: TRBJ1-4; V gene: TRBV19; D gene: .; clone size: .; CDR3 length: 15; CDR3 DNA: TGTGCCAGTACCCGACGGGAAGCAACTAATGAAAAACTGTTTTTT; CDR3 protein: CASTRREATNEKLFF
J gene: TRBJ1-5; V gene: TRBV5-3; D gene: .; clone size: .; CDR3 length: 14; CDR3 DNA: TGTGCCAGAAGCTTGGAACAGGGCCAACAGCCCCAGCATTTT; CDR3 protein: CARSLEQGQQPQHF
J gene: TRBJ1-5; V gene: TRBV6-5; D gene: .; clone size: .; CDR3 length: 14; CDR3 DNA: TGTGCCAGCAGCCTCGACCAGGGAAATCAGCCCCAGCATTTT; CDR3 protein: CASSLDQGNQPQHF
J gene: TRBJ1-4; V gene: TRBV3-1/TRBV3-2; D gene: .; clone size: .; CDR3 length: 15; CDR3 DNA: TGTGCCAGCAGCAATAGGGGGGGGACTAATGAAAAACTGTTTTTT; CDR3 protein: CASSNRGGTNEKLFF
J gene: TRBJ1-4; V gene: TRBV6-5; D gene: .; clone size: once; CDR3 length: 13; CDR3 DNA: TGTGCCAGCAGCACGGGAAGAAATGAAAAACTGTTTTTT; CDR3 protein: CASSTGRNEKLFF
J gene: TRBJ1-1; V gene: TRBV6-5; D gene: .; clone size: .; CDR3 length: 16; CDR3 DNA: TGTGCCAGCAGTTACCTTACACAGGGCCTGAACACTGAAGCTTTCTTT; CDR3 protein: CASSYLTQGLNTEAFF
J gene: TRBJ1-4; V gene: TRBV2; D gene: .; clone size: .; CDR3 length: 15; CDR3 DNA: TGTGCCAGCAGTGTAACAGGGCAGAATAATGAAAAACTGTTTTTT; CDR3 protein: CASSVTGQNNEKLFF
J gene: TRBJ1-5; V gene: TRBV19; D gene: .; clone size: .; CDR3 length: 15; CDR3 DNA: TGTGCCAGTAGTTCGGCAGGGGAAGTAAGTCAGCCCCAGCATTTT; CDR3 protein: CASSSAGEVSQPQHF
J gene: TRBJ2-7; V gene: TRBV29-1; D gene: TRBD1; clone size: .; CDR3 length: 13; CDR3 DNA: TGCAGCGTTGAACCGACAGGGACCAACGAGCAGTACTTC; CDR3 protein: CSVEPTGTNEQYF
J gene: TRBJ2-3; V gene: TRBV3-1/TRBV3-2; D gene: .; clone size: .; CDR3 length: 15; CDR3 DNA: TGTGCCAGCAGCCAAGACCCCACAGACACAGATACGCAGTATTTT; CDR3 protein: CASSQDPTDTDTQYF
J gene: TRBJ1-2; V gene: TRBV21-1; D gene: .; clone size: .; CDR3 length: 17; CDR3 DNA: TGTGCCAGCTTCCCTTTCCGGAAACAGGCCCTCCAGTCTGGCTACACCTTC; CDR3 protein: CASFPFRKQALQSGYTF
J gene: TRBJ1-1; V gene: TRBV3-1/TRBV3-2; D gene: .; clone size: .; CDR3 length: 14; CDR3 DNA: TGTGCCAGCAGCCAAGGTTCAGGGAAAACTGAAGCTTTCTTT; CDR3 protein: CASSQGSGKTEAFF
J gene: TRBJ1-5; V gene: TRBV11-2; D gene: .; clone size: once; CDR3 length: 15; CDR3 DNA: TGTGCCAGCAGCCTTCGTTTTGGGGCCGATCAGCCCCAGCATTTT; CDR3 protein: CASSLRFGADQPQHF
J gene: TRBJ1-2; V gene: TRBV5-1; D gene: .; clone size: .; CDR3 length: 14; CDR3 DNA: TGCGCCAGCAGCTTGGACAGGGTTGGCTATGGCTACACCTTC; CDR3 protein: CASSLDRVGYGYTF
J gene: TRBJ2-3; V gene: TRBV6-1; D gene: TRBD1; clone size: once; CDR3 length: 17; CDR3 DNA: TGTGCCAGCAGTGAGGGGAAGACAGGGCCAAGCACAGATACGCAGTATTTT; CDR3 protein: CASSEGKTGPSTDTQYF
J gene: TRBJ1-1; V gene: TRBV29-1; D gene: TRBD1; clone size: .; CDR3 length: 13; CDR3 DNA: TGCAGCGTAACCGACAGGGAGAGGACTGAAGCTTTCTTT; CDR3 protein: CSVTDRERTEAFF
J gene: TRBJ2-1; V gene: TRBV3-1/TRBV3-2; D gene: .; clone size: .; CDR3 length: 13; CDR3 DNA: TGTGCCAGCAGCCCGGGAGCCTACAATGAGCAGTTCTTC; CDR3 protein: CASSPGAYNEQFF
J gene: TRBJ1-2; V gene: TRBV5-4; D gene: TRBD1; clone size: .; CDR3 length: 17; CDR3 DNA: TGTGCCAGCAGCCCTCGGGGACAGGCGTACTTCCCGAATGGCTACACCTTC; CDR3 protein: CASSPRGQAYFPNGYTF
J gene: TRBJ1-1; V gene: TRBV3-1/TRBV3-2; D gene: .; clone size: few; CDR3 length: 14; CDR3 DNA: TGTGCCAGCAGCCCACAGGCGACGAACACTGAAGCTTTCTTT; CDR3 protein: CASSPQATNTEAFF
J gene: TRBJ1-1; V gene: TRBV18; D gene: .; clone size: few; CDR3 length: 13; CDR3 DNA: TGTGCCAGCTCACCTCAGGAGAACACTGAAGCTTTCTTT; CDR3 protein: CASSPQENTEAFF
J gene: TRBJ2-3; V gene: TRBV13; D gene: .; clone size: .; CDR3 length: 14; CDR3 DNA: TGTGCCAGCAGCTTTGAACGGGGAGGAGATACGCAGTATTTT; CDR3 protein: CASSFERGGDTQYF
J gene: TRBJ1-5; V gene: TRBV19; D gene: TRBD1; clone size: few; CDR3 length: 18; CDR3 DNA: TGTGCCAGTTCAAACATGGACAGGTCCTCTGTTAGCAATCAGCCCCAGCATTTT; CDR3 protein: CASSNMDRSSVSNQPQHF
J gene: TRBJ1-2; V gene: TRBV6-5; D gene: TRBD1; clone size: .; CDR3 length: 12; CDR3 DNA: TGTGCCAGCAGCCAAACAGGGGGTGGCTACACCTTC; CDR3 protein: CASSQTGGGYTF
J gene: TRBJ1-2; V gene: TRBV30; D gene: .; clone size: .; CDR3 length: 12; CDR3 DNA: TGTGCCTGGAGGCTGGGGGGGGATGGCTACACCTTC; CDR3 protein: CAWRLGGDGYTF